The rows below give T cell receptor beta chains drawn from one sample of a study of blood T cell repertoires in COVID-19. The protocol was immunoSEQ multiplex PCR, while the TCRdb copy is restricted to in-frame clones and leaves out a portion. The sample includes roughly 330,000 clones, 86% of them seen just once. Material for sequencing was PBMCs or T cells enriched from blood (not recorded which). The origin of the receptors is a young woman who had recovered from COVID-19. CDR3s include the opening cysteine and the closing phenylalanine or tryptophan. A D gene is named only where the DNA matches it firmly. Only part of the rows carry a size: once, few, many, or a class if the clone is expanded.

CDR3 protein	CDR3 DNA	D gene	clone size	V gene	J gene
CASSPQGQGDGYTF	TGTGCCAGCTCACCACAGGGACAGGGGGATGGCTACACCTTC	TRBD1	NA	TRBV18	TRBJ1-2
CASSIPGEYGYTF	TGTGCCAGTAGTATTCCAGGGGAATATGGCTACACCTTC	NA	once	TRBV19	TRBJ1-2
CARKSGTDPYNEQFF	TGTGCCCGAAAGTCCGGGACAGATCCCTACAATGAGCAGTTCTTC	TRBD1	NA	TRBV2	TRBJ2-1
CASSAETASNQPQHF	TGTGCCAGCAGTGCGGAGACAGCAAGCAATCAGCCCCAGCATTTT	NA	NA	TRBV2	TRBJ1-5
CASQGALNTEAFF	TGTGCCAGCCAAGGAGCCCTGAACACTGAAGCTTTCTTT	NA	NA	TRBV28	TRBJ1-1
CASSLGTGPPQHF	TGTGCCAGCAGCTTAGGGACAGGCCCACCCCAGCATTTT	NA	NA	TRBV13	TRBJ1-5
CASSPTTGWSPLHF	TGTGCCAGCTCACCAACAACAGGGTGGTCACCCCTCCACTTT	NA	NA	TRBV18	TRBJ1-6
CASSPPASTNTEAFF	TGTGCCAGCTCACCACCGGCCAGTACCAACACTGAAGCTTTCTTT	NA	once	TRBV18	TRBJ1-1
CASSLGQEHGYTF	TGTGCCAGCAGCCTAGGACAGGAACATGGCTACACCTTC	TRBD1	NA	TRBV5-6	TRBJ1-2
CASSLAGNQPQHF	TGTGCCAGTAGTTTGGCAGGCAATCAGCCCCAGCATTTT	NA	once	TRBV19	TRBJ1-5
CASSLSYTEAFF	TGTGCCAGCAGCCTAAGTTACACTGAAGCTTTCTTT	NA	NA	TRBV11-2	TRBJ1-1
CASTGQGHTEAFF	TGCGCCAGCACGGGACAGGGTCACACTGAAGCTTTCTTT	TRBD1	NA	TRBV10-2	TRBJ1-1
CASSEVQGTDTQYF	TGCGCCAGCAGTGAGGTCCAGGGCACAGATACGCAGTATTTT	NA	NA	TRBV10-2	TRBJ2-3
CATRGQGGTEAFF	TGCGCCACTCGGGGACAGGGCGGCACTGAAGCTTTCTTT	TRBD1	NA	TRBV4-1	TRBJ1-1
CASGQRTVNEKLFF	TGTGCTAGTGGTCAACGGACAGTTAATGAAAAACTGTTTTTT	NA	NA	TRBV12-5	TRBJ1-4
CASSYGDSETQYF	TGTGCCAGCAGTTATGGGGACAGTGAGACCCAGTACTTC	TRBD1	NA	TRBV6-2/TRBV6-3	TRBJ2-5
CASSGSGLNTGELFF	TGTGCCAGCAGCGGAAGCGGGCTGAACACCGGGGAGCTGTTTTTT	NA	NA	TRBV7-2	TRBJ2-2
CASRAGPVSYEQYF	TGTGCCAGCAGGGCGGGGCCTGTCTCCTACGAGCAGTACTTC	NA	NA	TRBV6-5	TRBJ2-7
CAISDGGADNSPLHF	TGTGCCATCAGTGACGGCGGCGCAGATAATTCACCCCTCCACTTT	NA	NA	TRBV10-3	TRBJ1-6
CASSLGGLRDQETQYF	TGTGCCAGCAGCTTAGGCGGCTTACGAGACCAAGAGACCCAGTACTTC	NA	NA	TRBV7-9	TRBJ2-5
CASSVRPRTSFNYGYTF	TGTGCCAGCAGCGTGAGGCCCCGGACAAGTTTTAACTATGGCTACACCTTC	NA	NA	TRBV9	TRBJ1-2
CASSLAGRGGEVAKNIQYF	TGTGCCAGCAGCTTGGCGGGGCGCGGAGGGGAGGTAGCCAAAAACATTCAGTACTTC	NA	NA	TRBV5-5	TRBJ2-4
CASSPGQGDNSPLHF	TGTGCCAGCAGCCCCGGACAGGGGGATAATTCACCCCTCCACTTT	TRBD1	NA	TRBV27	TRBJ1-6
CASSEAIAGLYEQYF	TGTGCCAGCAGTGAAGCGATTGCGGGACTTTACGAGCAGTACTTC	NA	NA	TRBV6-1	TRBJ2-7
CAWNGGTYEQYF	TGTGCCTGGAATGGAGGTACCTACGAGCAGTACTTC	NA	NA	TRBV30	TRBJ2-7
CASSWTGGSEQYF	TGTGCCAGCAGTTGGACAGGGGGCAGCGAGCAGTACTTC	TRBD1	few	TRBV28	TRBJ2-7
CASSQEGTGVSPLHF	TGTGCCAGCAGCCAAGAAGGGACAGGGGTTTCACCCCTCCACTTT	TRBD1	NA	TRBV3-1/TRBV3-2	TRBJ1-6
CASSAALSYEQYF	TGTGCCAGCAGCGCGGCGCTCTCCTACGAGCAGTACTTC	NA	NA	TRBV3-1/TRBV3-2	TRBJ2-7
CASSFGVLGYTF	TGTGCCAGCAGTTTTGGAGTCTTGGGCTACACCTTC	NA	NA	TRBV12-3/TRBV12-4	TRBJ1-2
CASTSSSGANVLTF	TGTGCCAGCACGTCTTCCTCTGGGGCCAACGTCCTGACTTTC	NA	NA	TRBV28	TRBJ2-6
CAWSPGLAGGPRETQYF	TGTGCCTGGAGCCCCGGACTAGCGGGAGGGCCTAGGGAGACCCAGTACTTC	TRBD2	NA	TRBV30	TRBJ2-5
CASKRTGRSYEQYF	TGTGCCAGCAAAAGGACAGGGCGATCCTACGAGCAGTACTTC	TRBD1	NA	TRBV6-5	TRBJ2-7
CASSPPKQGATGELFF	TGTGCCAGCTCACCCCCCAAACAGGGGGCGACCGGGGAGCTGTTTTTT	TRBD1	NA	TRBV18	TRBJ2-2
CASSQTFSMNTEAFF	TGTGCCAGCAGCCAAACCTTTTCTATGAACACTGAAGCTTTCTTT	NA	NA	TRBV3-1/TRBV3-2	TRBJ1-1
CASSVAGSSTNEKLFF	TGTGCCAGCAGTGTGGCCGGGAGCAGCACTAATGAAAAACTGTTTTTT	NA	NA	TRBV2	TRBJ1-4
CASSRGDTGELFF	TGCGCCAGCAGTAGGGGCGACACCGGGGAGCTGTTTTTT	NA	NA	TRBV5-1	TRBJ2-2
CASSLLGLDFDTQYF	TGTGCCAGCAGCTTATTGGGACTAGATTTCGATACGCAGTATTTT	TRBD2	NA	TRBV7-3	TRBJ2-3
CASSLDQGAHEQYF	TGTGCCAGCAGCTTAGATCAGGGTGCCCACGAGCAGTACTTC	NA	once	TRBV11-2	TRBJ2-7
CASSLELAGGVREQYF	TGTGCCAGCAGCTTGGAGCTAGCGGGGGGGGTAAGGGAGCAGTACTTC	TRBD2	few	TRBV5-4	TRBJ2-7
CAISESTGEGTGELFF	TGTGCCATCAGTGAGTCGACGGGGGAGGGCACCGGGGAGCTGTTTTTT	TRBD2	NA	TRBV10-3	TRBJ2-2